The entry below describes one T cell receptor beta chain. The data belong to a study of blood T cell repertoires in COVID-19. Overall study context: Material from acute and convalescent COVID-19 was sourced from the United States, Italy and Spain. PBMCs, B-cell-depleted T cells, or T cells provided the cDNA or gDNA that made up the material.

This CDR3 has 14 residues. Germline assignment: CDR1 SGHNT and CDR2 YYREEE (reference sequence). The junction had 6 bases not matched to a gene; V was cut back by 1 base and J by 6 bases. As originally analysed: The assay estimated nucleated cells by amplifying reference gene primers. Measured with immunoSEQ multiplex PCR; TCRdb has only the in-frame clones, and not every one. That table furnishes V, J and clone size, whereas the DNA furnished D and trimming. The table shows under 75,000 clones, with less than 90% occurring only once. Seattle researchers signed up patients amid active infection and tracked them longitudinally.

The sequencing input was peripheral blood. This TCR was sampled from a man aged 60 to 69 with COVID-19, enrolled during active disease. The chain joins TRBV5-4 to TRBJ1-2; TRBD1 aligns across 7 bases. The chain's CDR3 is CASSLTGVSHGYTF. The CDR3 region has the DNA TGTGCCAGCAGCTTGACAGGGGTTTCGCATGGCTACACCTTC.